This TCR beta chain was obtained from a study of T cell changes during pregnancy in multiple sclerosis. The CDR3 has 13 amino acids. Germline V gene lookup returns CDR1 MDHEN and CDR2 SYDVKM. V shed 7 bases and J 3 bases; nucleotides not matched to a gene: 3. The data were produced by immunoSEQ multiplex PCR, yet TCRdb's version contains in-frame clones alone and is incomplete. The sample holds 35,000 to 50,000 clones, roughly 87% seen once. The source is a female donor with multiple sclerosis, enrolled in a pregnancy study. The rearrangement uses TRBV28 and TRBJ2-7, with 10 positions matching TRBD1. The starting material was CD4+ T cells from peripheral blood mononuclear cells, obtained after pregnancy. The CDR3 region has the DNA TGTGCCAGCAAGGGACAGGGGCTCTACGAGCAGTACTTC. Translated: CASKGQGLYEQYF.